This T cell receptor (beta chain) was documented in a study of cytomegalovirus exposure and HLA in healthy donors. Findings and limits, study-wide: Association of 16,951 TCR beta sequences with HLA alleles was found at 0.05 false discovery rate in a later analysis. Researchers reported in a later analysis that common viral pathogens appeared linked to several top clusters. Presence/absence results assume similar sequencing depth per donor, which may not hold.

The PCR employed 60 Vbeta primers together with 13 Jbeta primers. Libraries were prepared by immunoSEQ multiplex PCR; TCRdb keeps only in-frame clonotypes and omits some of them. The sample includes about 25,000 clones, about four fifths of them seen just once. A word on this clone: Its antigen is unidentified.

V was pared by 2 bases and J by 4 bases, with 7 bases of the junction left unmatched. The CDR3 has 15 amino acids. Germline V CDR1 and CDR2: SGHAT, FQDESV (reference sequence). The sample taken for sequencing was PBMCs. This chain connects TRBV11-1 to TRBJ2-5; 7 bases agree with TRBD1. The source of this sequence is a male donor in good health and CMV-seronegative. The CDR3 DNA is TGTGCCAGCAGCTTAAGGTCGACAGGGACAGAGACCCAGTACTTC. It is translated as CASSLRSTGTETQYF.